The sequence of this TCR beta chain was determined in a study of response to subunit inactivated influenza vaccine. Notes on the study in general: A suggestion made by the authors is that each seasonal influenza vaccination recruits few new T cells.

Many counts were recorded for this clonotype. No antigen is known for it. V shed 5 bases and J shed 2 bases, with 12 bases lying between them. CDR1 is SQVTM and CDR2 is ANQGSEA in the germline V gene. This CDR3 comprises 14 residues. TCRdb fed the RT-PCR reads into MiXCR, producing one record per CDR3 protein. Seen here are about 500,000 distinct CDR3 sequences, 16% observed once, and the top ten hold less than 4%. This chain uses TRBV29-1 with TRBJ2-2; no definite D call. The source was CD4+ T cells sorted from PBMCs, collected less than 30 months after vaccination. The clonotype was recovered from a man aged 50 to 69 who received an inactivated influenza vaccine. CDR3 nucleotides: TGCAGCGTTAGGCGTACGACAAACACCGGGGAGCTGTTTTTT. Amino acid sequence: CSVRRTTNTGELFF.